This T cell receptor beta chain was documented in a study of cytomegalovirus exposure and HLA in healthy donors. Overall study context: A data release that came early held approximately 85 million unique TCRs from HLA-typed donors. Study conclusions and caveats: A link between a missense DCLRE1C variant and TCR beta V- and J-gene trimming emerged from a later analysis. A later analysis associated some 18,000 TCR beta sequences with HLA alleles at a 0.05 false discovery rate.

Amplification used 60 Vbeta primers and 13 Jbeta primers. The authors' processing: Around 11 million of some 80 million unique TCR beta chains were shared, per a later count. Assay: immunoSEQ multiplex PCR; the TCRdb copy retains only in-frame clones and omits some. Clone size and the V and J calls come from that table; the DNA yielded D and trimming. This sample has fewer than 250,000 clones, with about three quarters found just once. Per germline, CDR1 GTSNPN and CDR2 SVGIG (reference sequence). This CDR3 is 12 amino acids long. V was pared by 4 bases and J by 11 bases, with 8 bases of the junction left unmatched. Concerning this clone: What it binds is unknown.

The TCR sequence derives from a male donor in good health and CMV-seronegative. This chain links TRBV30 with TRBJ2-5; 9 positions match TRBD2. The sample taken for sequencing was PBMCs. In DNA, the CDR3 is TGTGCCTGGAAACTAGCGGGCTTGGAGCAGTACTTC. It translates to CAWKLAGLEQYF.